Below, one T cell receptor (beta chain) is given with its context. After extraction with the RNeasy kit, roughly 0.45 to 1 ug of the RNA was reverse transcribed using random hexamers. TCRdb ran MiXCR on the immunoSEQ multiplex PCR reads and lists one entry per CDR3 protein. Among 120,000 to 150,000 distinct CDR3 sequences, around 95% were seen once, and the ten largest hold more than 0.075%. The CDR3 is 13 amino acids. V gave up 7 bases and J gave up 5 bases; unmatched junction bases: 9. From germline, CDR1 is SQVTM and CDR2 ANQGSEA. The source of the sample is a study of CD8 T cells in Susac syndrome.

The source is a human donor with Susac syndrome. Source material: CD4+ T cells from PBMCs. This chain connects TRBV29-1 to TRBJ2-5; 8 nucleotides align to TRBD1. The CDR3 here is CSAATGAGETQYF. The CDR3 DNA follows: TGCAGCGCAGCGACAGGGGCGGGGGAGACCCAGTACTTC.